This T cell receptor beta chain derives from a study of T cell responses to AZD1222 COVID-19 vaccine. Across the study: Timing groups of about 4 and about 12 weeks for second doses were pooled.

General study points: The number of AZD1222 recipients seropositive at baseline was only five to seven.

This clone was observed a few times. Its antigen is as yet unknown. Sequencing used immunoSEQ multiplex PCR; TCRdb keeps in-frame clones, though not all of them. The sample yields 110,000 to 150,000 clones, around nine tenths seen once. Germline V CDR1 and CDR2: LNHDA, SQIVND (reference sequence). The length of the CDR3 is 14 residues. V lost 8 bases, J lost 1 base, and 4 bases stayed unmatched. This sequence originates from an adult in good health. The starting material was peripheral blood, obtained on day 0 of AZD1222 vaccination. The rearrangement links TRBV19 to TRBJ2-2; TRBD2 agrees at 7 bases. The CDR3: CASRREGNTGELFF. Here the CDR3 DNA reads TGTGCCAGTCGGAGGGAGGGGAACACCGGGGAGCTGTTTTTT.